This entry is about one T cell receptor beta chain. This specimen belongs to a study of blood T cell repertoires in COVID-19. Study at large: T cells, B-cell-depleted T cells, or PBMCs provided the cDNA or gDNA that served as material.

Methods used by the authors: Amplification with reference gene primers provided the estimates of nucleated cell counts. Using immunoSEQ multiplex PCR, the repertoire was profiled, and TCRdb retains in-frame clones only, with some absent. V and J calls plus clone size are reproduced from that table; the DNA served to infer D and trimming. The sample consists of about 150,000 clones, roughly 84% of them appearing once. Germline CDR1 reads SGHRS; CDR2 reads YFSETQ. The CDR3 has 18 residues. V was clipped by 4 bases and J by 0 bases; unmatched bases: 9. The chain couples TRBV5-1 to TRBJ2-3; 12 bases map to TRBD2. The TCR originated in a woman in her 50s with acute or convalescent COVID-19. Sequencing input: peripheral blood. CDR3 DNA: TGCGCCAGCAGCGTCGGACTAGCGGGAACGGGAAGCACAGATACGCAGTATTTT. It encodes CASSVGLAGTGSTDTQYF.